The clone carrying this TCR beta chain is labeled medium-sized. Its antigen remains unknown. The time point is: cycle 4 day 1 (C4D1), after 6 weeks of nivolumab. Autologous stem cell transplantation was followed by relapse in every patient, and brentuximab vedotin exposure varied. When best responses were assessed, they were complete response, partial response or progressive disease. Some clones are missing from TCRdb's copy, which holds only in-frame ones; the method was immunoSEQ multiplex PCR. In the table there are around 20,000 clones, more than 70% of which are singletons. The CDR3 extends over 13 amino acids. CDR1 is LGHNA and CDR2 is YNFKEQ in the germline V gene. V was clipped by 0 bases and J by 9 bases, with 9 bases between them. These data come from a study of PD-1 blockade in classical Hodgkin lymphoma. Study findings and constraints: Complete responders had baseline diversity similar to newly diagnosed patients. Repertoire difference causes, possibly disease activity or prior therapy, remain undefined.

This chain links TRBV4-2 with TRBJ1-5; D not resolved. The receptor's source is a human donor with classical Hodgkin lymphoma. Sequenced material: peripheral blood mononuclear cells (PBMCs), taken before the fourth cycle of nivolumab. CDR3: CASSQEGLRPQHF. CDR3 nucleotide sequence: TGTGCCAGCAGCCAAGAGGGCCTGAGGCCCCAGCATTTT.